Listed below are T cell receptor beta chains from one sample, sequenced in a study of T-cell memory formation after mild COVID-19. TCRdb recomputed calls from the 5' RACE reads with MiXCR, one row per CDR3 protein. Here the sample spans a few hundred thousand distinct CDR3 sequences, 13% to 15% being singletons. The sample taken for sequencing was PBMCs or a T cell subset sorted from them (not recorded which). These TCRs come from a man between 18 and 35 years old who had mild COVID-19 (a few samples of this study predate the infection). Cell type and time point are not known. CDR3s include the opening cysteine and the closing phenylalanine or tryptophan. The D gene is left open where the match is weak. Expanded clones get a size class; other rows say once, few or many, or leave the size out.

TRBV7-9,few,15,NA,TRBJ1-6,CASSSPGTVGSPLHF,TGTGCCAGCAGCTCCCCCGGGACTGTGGGCTCACCCCTCCACTTT
TRBV12-3/TRBV12-4,few,15,TRBD1,TRBJ2-1,CASSSGTGVYNEQFF,TGTGCCAGCAGTTCCGGGACAGGCGTTTACAATGAGCAGTTCTTC
TRBV6-5,NA,12,TRBD1,TRBJ1-2,CASKRTGSGYTF,TGTGCCAGCAAAAGGACAGGGTCTGGCTACACCTTC
TRBV4-3,few,15,TRBD1,TRBJ1-1,CASRRDRAGGTEAFF,TGCGCCAGCAGGCGGGACAGGGCAGGTGGCACTGAAGCTTTCTTT
TRBV5-5,few,14,NA,TRBJ2-5,CASSLWGRGETQYF,TGTGCCAGCAGCTTGTGGGGGCGCGGAGAGACCCAGTACTTC
TRBV2,NA,15,TRBD2,TRBJ2-5,CASTSLAGRGETQYF,TGTGCCAGCACTTCGCTAGCGGGGCGAGGAGAGACCCAGTACTTC
TRBV18,many,12,NA,TRBJ2-1,CASSPRDNEQFF,TGTGCCAGCTCACCAAGGGACAATGAGCAGTTCTTC
TRBV4-1,NA,15,NA,TRBJ2-7,CASSQVGTSDLEQYF,TGCGCCAGCAGCCAAGTTGGGACTTCTGATCTCGAGCAGTACTTC
TRBV10-1,NA,16,NA,TRBJ1-1,CASIKHRTGSGTEAFF,TGCGCCAGCATAAAGCATCGCACAGGGTCTGGCACTGAAGCTTTCTTT
TRBV20-1,few,13,NA,TRBJ2-5,CSALRDTIGTQYF,TGCAGTGCACTCCGGGACACCATTGGGACCCAGTACTTC
TRBV6-6,few,14,NA,TRBJ2-7,CASSIVGQFYEQYF,TGTGCCAGCAGTATCGTCGGACAGTTTTACGAGCAGTACTTC